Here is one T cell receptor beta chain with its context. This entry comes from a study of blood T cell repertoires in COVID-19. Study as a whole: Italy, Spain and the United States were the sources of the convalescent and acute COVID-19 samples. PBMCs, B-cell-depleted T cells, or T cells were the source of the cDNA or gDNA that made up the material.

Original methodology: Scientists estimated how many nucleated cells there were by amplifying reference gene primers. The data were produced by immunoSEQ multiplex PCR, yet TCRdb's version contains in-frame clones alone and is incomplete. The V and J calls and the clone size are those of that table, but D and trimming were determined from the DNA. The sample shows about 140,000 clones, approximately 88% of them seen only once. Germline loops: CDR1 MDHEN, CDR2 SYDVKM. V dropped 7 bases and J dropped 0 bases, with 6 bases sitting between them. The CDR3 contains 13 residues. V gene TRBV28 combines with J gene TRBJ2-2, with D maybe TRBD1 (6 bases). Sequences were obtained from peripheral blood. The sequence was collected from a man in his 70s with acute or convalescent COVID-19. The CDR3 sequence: CASTGANTGELFF. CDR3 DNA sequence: TGTGCCAGCACAGGGGCGAACACCGGGGAGCTGTTTTTT.